This T cell receptor beta chain was obtained from a study of shared clonotypes between healthy human individuals. Trimming took 2 bases from V and 5 from J, leaving 15 bases between them. Germline assignment: CDR1 MNHNS and CDR2 SASEGT. The CDR3 is made up of 15 amino acids. The table came from immunoSEQ multiplex PCR; TCRdb's copy has only in-frame clones and leaves some out. Of fewer than 1.6 million clones detected, about 98.5% appear once; the ten largest clones hold 0.36%. This receptor was taken from a man aged 30-40 years in good health. The chain links TRBV6-1 to TRBJ1-2; D uncertain. Sequencing was carried out using naive CD4+ T cells sorted from blood. The subset was: CD45RA+ positively selected. The CDR3 loop is CASSESGFPNYGYTF. CDR3 nucleotides: TGTGCCAGCAGTGAATCTGGATTTCCGAATTATGGCTACACCTTC.